Presented here are 5 T cell receptor beta chains from one specimen sequenced in a study of T cell changes during pregnancy in multiple sclerosis. The method was immunoSEQ multiplex PCR; TCRdb's version includes in-frame clones alone and lacks a portion of them. The table includes about 60,000 clones, 90% to 95% detected once. The specimen was CD4+ T cells from peripheral blood mononuclear cells, collected in the second trimester of pregnancy. The source is a female donor with multiple sclerosis, enrolled in a pregnancy study.

This chain links TRBV2 with TRBJ2-5; D uncertain. The CDR3 runs 11 residues. Per germline, CDR1 SNHLY and CDR2 FYNNEI. Trimming shortened V by 6 bases and J by 3 bases, and 5 bases separated the two germline ends. CDR3 nucleotides: TGTGCCAGCAGCCAGGAAGAGACCCAGTACTTC. It encodes CASSQEETQYF.

The CDR3: CASSYSVMNTEAFF. DNA for the CDR3: TGTGCCAGCAGTTACTCCGTTATGAACACTGAAGCTTTCTTT. The V gene is TRBV6-6, the J gene TRBJ1-1; D is uncertain. Germline V CDR1 and CDR2: MNHNY, SVGAGI (reference sequence). V was clipped by 0 bases and J by 0 bases, with 5 bases between them. The CDR3 has 14 residues.

The CDR3 loop is CASSLDPGEKLFF. The CDR3 nucleotides are TGTGCCAGCAGTTTGGACCCGGGGGAAAAACTGTTTTTT. V and J are TRBV27 and TRBJ1-4; no clear D. Germline V gene lookup returns CDR1 MNHEY and CDR2 SMNVEV (reference sequence). This CDR3 has 13 residues. The V gene lost 3 bases and the J gene lost 8 bases, with 10 bases spanning the gap.

The sample holds one count of this clone. This sequence joins TRBV9 and TRBJ2-7; perhaps TRBD1 as D (5 bases). The V gene lost 2 bases and the J gene lost 1 base, with 10 bases spanning the gap. In germline, CDR1 is SGDLS, CDR2 YYNGEE. The CDR3 spans 14 residues. CDR3 region: CASSVTASSYEQYF. The CDR3, as DNA: TGTGCCAGCAGCGTGACAGCTTCTTCCTACGAGCAGTACTTC. The whole variable domain, filled in from reference TRBV9 and TRBJ2-7, reads DSGVTQTPKHLITATGQRVTLRCSPRSGDLSVYWYQQSLDQGLQFLIQYYNGEERAKGNILERFSAQQFPDLHSELNLSSLELGDSALYFCASSVTASSYEQYFGPGTRLTVT.

This chain joins TRBV6-1 and TRBJ1-5; TRBD1 is a possible D gene (6 bases). Germline CDR1 is MNHNS and CDR2 is SASEGT. The V end lost 5 bases, the J end lost 0 bases, and 11 bases lay between the germline ends. This CDR3 region has 15 residues. The CDR3 sequence is CASSHTGHSNQPQHF. As DNA, the CDR3 is TGTGCCAGCAGTCATACAGGGCATAGCAATCAGCCCCAGCATTTT.